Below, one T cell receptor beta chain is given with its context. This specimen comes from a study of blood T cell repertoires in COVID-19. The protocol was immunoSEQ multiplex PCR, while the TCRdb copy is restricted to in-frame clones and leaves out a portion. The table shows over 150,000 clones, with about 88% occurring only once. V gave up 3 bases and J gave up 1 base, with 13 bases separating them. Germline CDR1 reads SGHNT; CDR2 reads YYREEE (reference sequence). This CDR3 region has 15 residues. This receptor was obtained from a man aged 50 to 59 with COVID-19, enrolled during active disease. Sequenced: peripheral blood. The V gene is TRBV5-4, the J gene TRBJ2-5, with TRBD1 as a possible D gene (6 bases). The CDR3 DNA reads TGTGCCAGCAGCTCCCACCAGGGGACCCAAGAGACCCAGTACTTC. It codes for CASSSHQGTQETQYF.